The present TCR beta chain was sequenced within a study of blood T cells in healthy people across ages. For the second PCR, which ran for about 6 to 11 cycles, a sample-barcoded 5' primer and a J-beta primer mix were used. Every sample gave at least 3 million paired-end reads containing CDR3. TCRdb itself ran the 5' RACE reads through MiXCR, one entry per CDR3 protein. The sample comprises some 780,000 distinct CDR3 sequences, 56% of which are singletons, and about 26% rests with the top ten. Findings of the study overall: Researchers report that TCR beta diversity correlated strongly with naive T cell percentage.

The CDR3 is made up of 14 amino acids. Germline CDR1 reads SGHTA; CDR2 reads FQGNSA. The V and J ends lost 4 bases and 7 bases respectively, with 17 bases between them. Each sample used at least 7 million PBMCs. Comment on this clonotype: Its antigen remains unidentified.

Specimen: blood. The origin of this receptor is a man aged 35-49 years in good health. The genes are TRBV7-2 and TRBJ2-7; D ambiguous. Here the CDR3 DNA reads TGTGCCAGCAGCTCTATGACGACCTTGAATGAGCAGTACTTC. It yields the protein CASSSMTTLNEQYF.